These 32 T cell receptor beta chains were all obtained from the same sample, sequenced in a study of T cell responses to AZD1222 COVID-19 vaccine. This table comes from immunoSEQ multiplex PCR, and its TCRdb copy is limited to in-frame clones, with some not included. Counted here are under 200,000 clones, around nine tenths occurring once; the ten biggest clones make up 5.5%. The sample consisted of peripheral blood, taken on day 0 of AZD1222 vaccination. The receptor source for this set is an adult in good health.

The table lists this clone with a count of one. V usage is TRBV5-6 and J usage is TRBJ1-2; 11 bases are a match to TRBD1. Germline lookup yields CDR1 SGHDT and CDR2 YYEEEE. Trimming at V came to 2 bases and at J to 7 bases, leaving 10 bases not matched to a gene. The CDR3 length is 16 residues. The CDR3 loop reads CASSLPKDRGLRGYTF. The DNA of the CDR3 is TGTGCCAGCAGCTTACCAAAGGACAGGGGGCTTCGTGGCTACACCTTC.

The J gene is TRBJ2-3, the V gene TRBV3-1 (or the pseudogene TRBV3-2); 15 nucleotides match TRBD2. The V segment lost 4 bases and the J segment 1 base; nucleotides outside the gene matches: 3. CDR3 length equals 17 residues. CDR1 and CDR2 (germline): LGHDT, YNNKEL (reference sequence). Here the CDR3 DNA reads TGTGCCAGCAGCCTCGGACTAGCGGGAGGGGGCACAGATACGCAGTATTTT. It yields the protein CASSLGLAGGGTDTQYF.

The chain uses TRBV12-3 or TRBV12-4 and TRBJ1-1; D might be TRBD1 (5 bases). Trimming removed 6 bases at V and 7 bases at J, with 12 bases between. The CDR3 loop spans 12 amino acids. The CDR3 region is CASRGLRNEAFF. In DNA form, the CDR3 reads TGTGCCAGCAGGGGGCTGAGGAATGAAGCTTTCTTT.

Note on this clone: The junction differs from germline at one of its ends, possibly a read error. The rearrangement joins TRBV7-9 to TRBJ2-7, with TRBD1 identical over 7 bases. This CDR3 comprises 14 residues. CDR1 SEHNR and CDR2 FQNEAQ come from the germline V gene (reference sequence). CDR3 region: CASSSLDRDDPPSF. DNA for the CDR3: TGTGCCAGCAGCAGTCTAGACAGGGATGACCCCCCGTCATTC.

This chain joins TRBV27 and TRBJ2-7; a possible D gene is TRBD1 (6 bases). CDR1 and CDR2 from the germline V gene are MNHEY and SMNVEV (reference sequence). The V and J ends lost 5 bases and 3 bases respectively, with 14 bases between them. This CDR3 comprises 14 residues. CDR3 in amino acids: CASSPRDTNYEQYF. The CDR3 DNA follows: TGTGCCAGCAGTCCTCGGGACACTAACTACGAGCAGTACTTC.

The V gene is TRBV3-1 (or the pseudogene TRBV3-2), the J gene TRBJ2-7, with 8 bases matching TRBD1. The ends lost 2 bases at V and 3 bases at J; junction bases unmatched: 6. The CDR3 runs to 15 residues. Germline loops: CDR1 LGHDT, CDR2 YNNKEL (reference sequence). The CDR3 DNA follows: TGTGCCAGCAGCCAAAGGACAGGGAAGAACTACGAGCAGTACTTC. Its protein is CASSQRTGKNYEQYF.

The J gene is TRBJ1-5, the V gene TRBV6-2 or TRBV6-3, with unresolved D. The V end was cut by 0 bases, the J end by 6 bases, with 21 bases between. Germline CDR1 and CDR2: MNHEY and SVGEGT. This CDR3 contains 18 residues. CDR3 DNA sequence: TGTGCCAGCAGTTACTCCAAGCTCGGGCACCCCGAGAGTCAGCCCCAGCATTTT. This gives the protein CASSYSKLGHPESQPQHF.

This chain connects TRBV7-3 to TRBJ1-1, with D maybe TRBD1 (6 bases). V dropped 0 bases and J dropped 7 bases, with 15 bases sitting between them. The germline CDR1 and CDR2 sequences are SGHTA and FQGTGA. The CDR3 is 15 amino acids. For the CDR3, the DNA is TGTGCCAGCAGCTTAACTCCAGGGGCGGGAGATGAAGCTTTCTTT. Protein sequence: CASSLTPGAGDEAFF.

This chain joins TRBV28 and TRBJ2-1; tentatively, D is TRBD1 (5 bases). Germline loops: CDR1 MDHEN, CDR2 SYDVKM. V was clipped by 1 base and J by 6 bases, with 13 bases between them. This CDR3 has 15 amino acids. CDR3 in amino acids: CASSLSPQVTNEQFF. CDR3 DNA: TGTGCCAGCAGTTTATCTCCACAGGTAACCAATGAGCAGTTCTTC.

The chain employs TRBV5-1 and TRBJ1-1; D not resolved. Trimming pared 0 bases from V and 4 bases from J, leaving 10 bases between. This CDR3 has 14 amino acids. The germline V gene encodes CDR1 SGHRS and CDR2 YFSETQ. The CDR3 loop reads CASSLGGGSTEAFF. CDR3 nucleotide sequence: TGCGCCAGCAGCTTGGGGGGAGGTAGCACTGAAGCTTTCTTT.

DNA for the CDR3: TGTGCCTGGAGCTTGGCAGATTATCAGCCCCAGCATTTT. It is translated as CAWSLADYQPQHF. This chain links TRBV30 with TRBJ1-5; D is undetermined. Germline loops: CDR1 GTSNPN, CDR2 SVGIG (reference sequence). Trimming left V 3 bases short and J 5 bases short, with 11 bases between. The CDR3 sequence is 13 residues long.

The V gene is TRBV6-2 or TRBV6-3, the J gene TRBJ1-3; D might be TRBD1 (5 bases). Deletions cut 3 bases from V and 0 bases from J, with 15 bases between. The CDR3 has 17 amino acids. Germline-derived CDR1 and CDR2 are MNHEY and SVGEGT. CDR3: CASSYSDSRTSGNTIYF. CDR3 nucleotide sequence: TGTGCCAGCAGTTATTCAGACAGCAGGACCTCTGGAAACACCATATATTTT.

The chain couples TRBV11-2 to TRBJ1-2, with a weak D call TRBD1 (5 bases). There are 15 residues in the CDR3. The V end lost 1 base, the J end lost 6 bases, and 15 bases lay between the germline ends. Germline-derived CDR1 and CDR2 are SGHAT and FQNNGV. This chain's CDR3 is CASSLVGGAPDGYTF. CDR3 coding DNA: TGTGCCAGCAGCTTAGTGGGTGGGGCACCCGATGGCTACACCTTC.

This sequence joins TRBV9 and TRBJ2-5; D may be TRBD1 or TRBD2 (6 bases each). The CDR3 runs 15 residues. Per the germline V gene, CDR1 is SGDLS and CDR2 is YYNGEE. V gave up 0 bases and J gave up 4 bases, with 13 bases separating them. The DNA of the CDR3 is TGTGCCAGCAGCGTAGCTGTGGGGGGCGGAGAGACCCAGTACTTC. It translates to CASSVAVGGGETQYF.

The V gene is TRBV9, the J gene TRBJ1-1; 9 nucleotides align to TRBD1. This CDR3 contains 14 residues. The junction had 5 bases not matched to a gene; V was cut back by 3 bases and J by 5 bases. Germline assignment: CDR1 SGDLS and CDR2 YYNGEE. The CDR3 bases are TGTGCCAGCAGCGCCACAGGGGGCTGGACTGAAGCTTTCTTT. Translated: CASSATGGWTEAFF.

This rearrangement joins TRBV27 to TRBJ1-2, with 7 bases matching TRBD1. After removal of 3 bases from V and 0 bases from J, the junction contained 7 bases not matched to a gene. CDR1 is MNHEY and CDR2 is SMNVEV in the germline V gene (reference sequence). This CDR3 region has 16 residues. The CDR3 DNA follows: TGTGCCAGCAGTTTGTCGCGGACAGGAGCTAACTATGGCTACACCTTC. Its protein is CASSLSRTGANYGYTF.

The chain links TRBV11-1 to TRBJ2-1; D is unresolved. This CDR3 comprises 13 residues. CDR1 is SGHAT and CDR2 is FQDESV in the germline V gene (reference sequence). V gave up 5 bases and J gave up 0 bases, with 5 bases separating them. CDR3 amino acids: CASSIDSYNEQFF. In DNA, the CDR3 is TGTGCCAGCAGCATCGACTCCTACAATGAGCAGTTCTTC.

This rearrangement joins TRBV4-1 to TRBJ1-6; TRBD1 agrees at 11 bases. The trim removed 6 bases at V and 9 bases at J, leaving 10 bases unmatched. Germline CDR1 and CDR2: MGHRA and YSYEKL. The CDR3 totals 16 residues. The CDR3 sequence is CASSPPAGQGVSPLHF. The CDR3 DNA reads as TGCGCCAGCAGTCCCCCAGCGGGACAGGGGGTTTCACCCCTCCACTTT.

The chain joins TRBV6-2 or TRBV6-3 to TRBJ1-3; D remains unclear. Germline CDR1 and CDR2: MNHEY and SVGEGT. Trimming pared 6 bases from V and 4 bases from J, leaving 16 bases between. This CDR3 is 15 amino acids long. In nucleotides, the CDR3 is TGTGCCAGCAGCTCCCGGATGGGGAGAGGAAACACCATATATTTT. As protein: CASSSRMGRGNTIYF.

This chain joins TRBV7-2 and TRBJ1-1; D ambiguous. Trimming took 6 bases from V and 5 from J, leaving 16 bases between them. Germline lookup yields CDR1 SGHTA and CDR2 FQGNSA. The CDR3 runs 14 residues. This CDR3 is CASRRGPLVTEAFF. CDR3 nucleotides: TGTGCCAGCAGAAGAGGCCCCCTGGTAACTGAAGCTTTCTTT.

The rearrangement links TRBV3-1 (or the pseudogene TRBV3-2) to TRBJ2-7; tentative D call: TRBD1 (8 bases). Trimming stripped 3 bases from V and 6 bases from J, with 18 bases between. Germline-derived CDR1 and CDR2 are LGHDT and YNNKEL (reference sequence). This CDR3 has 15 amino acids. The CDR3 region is CASSQPGQGGGEQYF. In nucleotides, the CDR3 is TGTGCCAGCAGCCAGCCCGGACAGGGAGGGGGCGAGCAGTACTTC.

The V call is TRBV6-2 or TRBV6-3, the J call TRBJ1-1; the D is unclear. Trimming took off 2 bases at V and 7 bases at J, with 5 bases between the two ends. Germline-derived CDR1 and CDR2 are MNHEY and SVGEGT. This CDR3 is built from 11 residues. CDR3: CASSYNREAFF. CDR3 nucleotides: TGTGCCAGCAGTTACAACCGTGAAGCTTTCTTT.

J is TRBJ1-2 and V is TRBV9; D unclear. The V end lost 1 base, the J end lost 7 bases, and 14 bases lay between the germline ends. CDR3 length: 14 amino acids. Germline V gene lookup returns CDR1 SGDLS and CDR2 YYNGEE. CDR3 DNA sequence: TGTGCCAGCAGCGTATCCCTAGGGATGAGTGGCTACACCTTC. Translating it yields CASSVSLGMSGYTF.

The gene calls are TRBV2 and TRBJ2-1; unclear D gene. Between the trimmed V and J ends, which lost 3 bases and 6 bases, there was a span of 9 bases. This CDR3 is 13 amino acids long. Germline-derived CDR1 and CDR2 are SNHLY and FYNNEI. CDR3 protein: CASSERLGNEQFF. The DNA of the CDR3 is TGTGCCAGCAGTGAGAGATTAGGCAATGAGCAGTTCTTC.

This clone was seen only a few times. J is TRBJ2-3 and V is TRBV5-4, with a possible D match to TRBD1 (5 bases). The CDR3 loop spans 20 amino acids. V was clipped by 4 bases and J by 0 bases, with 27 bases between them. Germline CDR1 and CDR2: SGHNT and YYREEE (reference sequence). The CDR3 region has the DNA TGTGCCAGCAGCACTTTCTCCCCGCTCGACTTGGGGCCTAGCACAGATACGCAGTATTTT. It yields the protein CASSTFSPLDLGPSTDTQYF. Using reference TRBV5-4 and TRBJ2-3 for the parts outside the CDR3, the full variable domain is ETGVTQSPTHLIKTRGQQVTLRCSSQSGHNTVSWYQQALGQGPQFIFQYYREEENGRGNFPPRFSGLQFPNYSSELNVNALELDDSALYLCASSTFSPLDLGPSTDTQYFGPGTRLTVL.

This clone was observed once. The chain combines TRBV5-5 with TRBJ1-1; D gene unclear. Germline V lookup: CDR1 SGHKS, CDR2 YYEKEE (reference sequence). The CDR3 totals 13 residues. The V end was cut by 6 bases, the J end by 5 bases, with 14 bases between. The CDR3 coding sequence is TGTGCCAGCAACCCGACGATGACAACTGAAGCTTTCTTT. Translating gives CASNPTMTTEAFF.

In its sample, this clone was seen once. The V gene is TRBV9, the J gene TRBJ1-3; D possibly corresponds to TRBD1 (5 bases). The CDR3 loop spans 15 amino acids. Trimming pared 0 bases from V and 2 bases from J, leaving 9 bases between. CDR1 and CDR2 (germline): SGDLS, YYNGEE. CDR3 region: CASSVDTGPGNTIYF. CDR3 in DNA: TGTGCCAGCAGCGTAGACACGGGGCCTGGAAACACCATATATTTT.

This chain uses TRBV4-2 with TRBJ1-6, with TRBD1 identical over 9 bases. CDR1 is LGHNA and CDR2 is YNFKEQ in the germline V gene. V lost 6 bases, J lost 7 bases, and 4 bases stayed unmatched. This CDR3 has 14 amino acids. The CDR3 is CASSQGTGNSPLHF. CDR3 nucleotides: TGTGCCAGCAGTCAGGGGACAGGGAATTCACCCCTCCACTTT.

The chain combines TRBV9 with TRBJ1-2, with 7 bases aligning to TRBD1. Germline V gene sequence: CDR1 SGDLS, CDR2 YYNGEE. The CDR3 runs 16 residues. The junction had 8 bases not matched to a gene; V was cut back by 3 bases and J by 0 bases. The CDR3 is CASSASTDRSNYGYTF. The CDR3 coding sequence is TGTGCCAGCAGCGCTTCGACGGACAGGTCTAACTATGGCTACACCTTC.

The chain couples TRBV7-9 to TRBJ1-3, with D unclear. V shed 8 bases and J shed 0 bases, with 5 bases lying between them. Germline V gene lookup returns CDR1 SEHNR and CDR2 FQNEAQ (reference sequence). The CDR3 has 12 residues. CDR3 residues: CASGDSGNTIYF. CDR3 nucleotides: TGTGCCAGCGGGGACTCTGGAAACACCATATATTTT.

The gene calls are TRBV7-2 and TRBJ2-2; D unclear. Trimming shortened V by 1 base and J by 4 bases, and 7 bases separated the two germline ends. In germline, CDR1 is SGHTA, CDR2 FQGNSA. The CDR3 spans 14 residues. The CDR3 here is CASSLGVTTGELFF. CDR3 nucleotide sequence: TGTGCCAGCAGCTTAGGGGTTACCACCGGGGAGCTGTTTTTT.

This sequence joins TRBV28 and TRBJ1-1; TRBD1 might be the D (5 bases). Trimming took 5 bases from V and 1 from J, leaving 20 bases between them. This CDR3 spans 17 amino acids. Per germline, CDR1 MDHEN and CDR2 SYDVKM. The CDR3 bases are TGTGCCAGCAGTCCCCGCCAGGGAGGTTGGGCGAACACTGAAGCTTTCTTT. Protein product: CASSPRQGGWANTEAFF.